This TCR beta chain was captured in a study of beta chain features in type 1 diabetes. A remark on this clone: Its specificity is unknown.

Study-level points and caveats: Healthy donors had naive, central memory and Treg TCRB repertoires that appeared less similar than those seen among patients. TCRB CDR3s from Type 1 diabetes patients were moderately but significantly shorter in all four CD4+ subsets.

The study reverse transcribed the entire isolated RNA, so it sequenced expressed TCRB transcripts. Data came from immunoSEQ multiplex PCR; TCRdb stores just in-frame clones and leaves some out. The table includes 300,000 to 450,000 clones, roughly 12% detected once. Every donor had blood drawn once into heparin, around 120 mL on average. Sorting based on CD45RO/CCR7/CD25/CD127/CD95/CD27 separated CD4+ naive, central memory, regulatory and stem cell-like memory cells. The sequencing input was naive CD4+ T cells from blood. The clonotype originates from a man between 18 and 35 years old in good health.

CDR3 DNA: TGTGCCAGCAGTTATCGGGAGTCTAGAGCTTTCTTT. The encoded protein is CASSYRESRAFF. The chain couples TRBV6-6 to TRBJ1-1; D is ambiguous. V lost 3 bases to trimming and J lost 10 bases, with 12 bases between them. Germline CDR1 and CDR2: MNHNY and SVGAGI (reference sequence). The CDR3 runs 12 residues.